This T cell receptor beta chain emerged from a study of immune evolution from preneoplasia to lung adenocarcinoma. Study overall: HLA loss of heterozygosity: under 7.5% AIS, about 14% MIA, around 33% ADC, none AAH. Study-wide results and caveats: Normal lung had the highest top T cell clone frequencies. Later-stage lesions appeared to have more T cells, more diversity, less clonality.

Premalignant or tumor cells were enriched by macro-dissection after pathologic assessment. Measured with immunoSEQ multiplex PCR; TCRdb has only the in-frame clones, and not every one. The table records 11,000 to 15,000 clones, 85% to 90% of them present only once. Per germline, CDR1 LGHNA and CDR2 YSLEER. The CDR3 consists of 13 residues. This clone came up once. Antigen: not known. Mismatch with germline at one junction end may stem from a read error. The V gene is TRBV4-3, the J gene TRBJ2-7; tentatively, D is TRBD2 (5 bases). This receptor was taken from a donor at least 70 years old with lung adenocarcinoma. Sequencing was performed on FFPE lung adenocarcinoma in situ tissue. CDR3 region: CASSQGTNSVPLF. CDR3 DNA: TGCGCCAGCAGCCAAGGGACCAATAGCGTTCCTCTCTTC.